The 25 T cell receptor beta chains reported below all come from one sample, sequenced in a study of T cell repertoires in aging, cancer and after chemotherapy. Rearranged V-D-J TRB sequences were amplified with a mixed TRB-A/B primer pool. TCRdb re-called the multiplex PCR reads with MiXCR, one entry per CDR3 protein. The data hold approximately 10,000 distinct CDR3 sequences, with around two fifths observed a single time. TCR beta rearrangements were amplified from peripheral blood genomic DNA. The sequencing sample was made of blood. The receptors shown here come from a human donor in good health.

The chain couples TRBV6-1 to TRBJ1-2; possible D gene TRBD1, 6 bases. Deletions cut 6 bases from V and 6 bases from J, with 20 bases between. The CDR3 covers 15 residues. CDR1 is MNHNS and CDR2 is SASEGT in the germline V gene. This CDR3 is CASSPLKRGAHGYTF. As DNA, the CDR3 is TGTGCCAGCAGCCCACTAAAGAGGGGGGCGCATGGCTACACCTTC.

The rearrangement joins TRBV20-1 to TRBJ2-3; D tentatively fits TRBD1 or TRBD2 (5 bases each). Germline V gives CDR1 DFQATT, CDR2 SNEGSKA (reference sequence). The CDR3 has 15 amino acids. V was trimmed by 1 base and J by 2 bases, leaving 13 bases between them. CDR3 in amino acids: CSARVPGSATDTQYF. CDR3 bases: TGCAGTGCTAGAGTTCCAGGGAGTGCCACAGATACGCAGTATTTT.

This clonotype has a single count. The CDR3 sequence: CASSESGGANTGELFF. For the CDR3, the DNA is TGTGCCAGCAGTGAGTCGGGGGGGGCGAACACCGGGGAGCTGTTTTTT. The J gene is TRBJ2-2, the V gene TRBV6-5; the match to TRBD2 covers 8 bases. V gave up 5 bases and J gave up 0 bases; unmatched junction bases: 5. The CDR3 has 16 amino acids. CDR1 is MNHEY and CDR2 is SVGAGI in the germline V gene.

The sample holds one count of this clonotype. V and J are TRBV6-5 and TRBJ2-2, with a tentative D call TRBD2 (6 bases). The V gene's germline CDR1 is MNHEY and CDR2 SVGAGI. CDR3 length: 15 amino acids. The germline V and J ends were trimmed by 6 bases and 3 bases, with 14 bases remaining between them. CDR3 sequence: CASRPSGSHTGELFF. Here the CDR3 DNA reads TGTGCCAGCAGGCCCTCCGGGAGCCACACCGGGGAGCTGTTTTTT.

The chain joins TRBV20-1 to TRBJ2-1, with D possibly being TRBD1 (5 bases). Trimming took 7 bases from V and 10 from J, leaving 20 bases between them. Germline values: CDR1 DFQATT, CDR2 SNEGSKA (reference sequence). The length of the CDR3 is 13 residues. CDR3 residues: CSVTPTRTPEQFF. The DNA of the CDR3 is TGCAGTGTTACGCCGACACGGACACCCGAGCAGTTCTTC.

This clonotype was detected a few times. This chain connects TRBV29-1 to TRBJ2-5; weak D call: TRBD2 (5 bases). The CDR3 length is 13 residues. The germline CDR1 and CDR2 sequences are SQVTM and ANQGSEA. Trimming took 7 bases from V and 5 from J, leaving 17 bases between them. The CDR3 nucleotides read TGCAGCGCAATCCGGGGTACCTACGAGACCCAGTACTTC. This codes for CSAIRGTYETQYF.

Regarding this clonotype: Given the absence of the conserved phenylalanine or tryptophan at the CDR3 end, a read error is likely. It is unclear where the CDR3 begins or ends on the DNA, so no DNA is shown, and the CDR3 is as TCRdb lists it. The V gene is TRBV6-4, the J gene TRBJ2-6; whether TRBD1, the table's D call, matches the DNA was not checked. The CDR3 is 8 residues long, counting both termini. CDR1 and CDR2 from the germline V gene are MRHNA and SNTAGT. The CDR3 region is CASSDGTS.

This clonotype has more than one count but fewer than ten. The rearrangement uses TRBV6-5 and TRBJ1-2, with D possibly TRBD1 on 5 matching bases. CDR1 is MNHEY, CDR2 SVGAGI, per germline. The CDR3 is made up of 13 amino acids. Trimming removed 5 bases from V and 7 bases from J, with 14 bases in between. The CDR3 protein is CASSDRGVGGYTF. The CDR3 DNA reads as TGTGCCAGCAGTGATAGGGGAGTTGGTGGCTACACCTTC.

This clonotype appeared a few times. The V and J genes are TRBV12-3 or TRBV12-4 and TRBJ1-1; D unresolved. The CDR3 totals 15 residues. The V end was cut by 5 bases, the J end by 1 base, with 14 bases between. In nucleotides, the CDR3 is TGTGCCAGCAGTCCGCCCCCATTTAAGAACACTGAAGCTTTCTTT. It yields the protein CASSPPPFKNTEAFF.

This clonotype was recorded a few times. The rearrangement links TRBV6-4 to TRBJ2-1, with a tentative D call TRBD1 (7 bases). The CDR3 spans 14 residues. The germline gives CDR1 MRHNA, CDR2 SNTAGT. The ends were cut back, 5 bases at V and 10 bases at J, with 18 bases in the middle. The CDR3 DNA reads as TGTGCCAGCAGTTGGACCCGACAGGGAGGAGAGCAGTTCTTC. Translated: CASSWTRQGGEQFF.

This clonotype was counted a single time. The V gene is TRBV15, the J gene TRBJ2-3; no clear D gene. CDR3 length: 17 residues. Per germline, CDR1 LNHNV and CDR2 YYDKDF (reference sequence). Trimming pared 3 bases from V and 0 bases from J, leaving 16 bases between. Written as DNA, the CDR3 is TGTGCCACCAGCAGCCTTATTACGGGTCCCAGCACAGATACGCAGTATTTT. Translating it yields CATSSLITGPSTDTQYF.

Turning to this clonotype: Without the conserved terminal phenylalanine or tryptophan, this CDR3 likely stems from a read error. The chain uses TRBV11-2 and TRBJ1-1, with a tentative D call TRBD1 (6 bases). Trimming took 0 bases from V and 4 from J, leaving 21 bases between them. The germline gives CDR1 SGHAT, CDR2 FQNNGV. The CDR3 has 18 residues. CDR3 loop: CASSLDIINRVTGTEAFL. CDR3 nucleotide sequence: TGTGCCAGCAGCTTAGATATTATAAACAGGGTGACGGGCACTGAAGCTTTCTTA.

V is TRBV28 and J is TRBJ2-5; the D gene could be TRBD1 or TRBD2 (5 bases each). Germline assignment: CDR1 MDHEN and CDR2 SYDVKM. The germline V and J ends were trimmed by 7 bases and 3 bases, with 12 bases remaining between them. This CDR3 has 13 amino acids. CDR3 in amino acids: CASTLGVKETQYF. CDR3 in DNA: TGTGCCAGCACCTTGGGGGTTAAAGAGACCCAGTACTTC.

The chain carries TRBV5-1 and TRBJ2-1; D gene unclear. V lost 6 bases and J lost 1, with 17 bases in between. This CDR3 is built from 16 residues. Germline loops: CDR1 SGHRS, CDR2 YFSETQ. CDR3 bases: TGCGCCAGCAATTCTTACGGTGTTAGGTCCTACAATGAGCAGTTCTTC. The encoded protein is CASNSYGVRSYNEQFF.

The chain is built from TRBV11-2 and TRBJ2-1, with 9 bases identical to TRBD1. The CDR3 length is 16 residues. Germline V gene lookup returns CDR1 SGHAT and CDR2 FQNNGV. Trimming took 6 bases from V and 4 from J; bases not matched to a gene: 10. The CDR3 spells CASSPGQGTLYNEQFF. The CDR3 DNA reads TGTGCCAGCAGTCCTGGACAGGGGACGCTGTACAATGAGCAGTTCTTC.

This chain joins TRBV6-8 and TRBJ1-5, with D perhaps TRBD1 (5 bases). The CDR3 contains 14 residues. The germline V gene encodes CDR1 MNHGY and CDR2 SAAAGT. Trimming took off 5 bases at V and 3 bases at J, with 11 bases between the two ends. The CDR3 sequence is CASSARGANQPQHF. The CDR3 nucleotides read TGTGCCAGCAGTGCCCGTGGGGCCAATCAGCCCCAGCATTTT.

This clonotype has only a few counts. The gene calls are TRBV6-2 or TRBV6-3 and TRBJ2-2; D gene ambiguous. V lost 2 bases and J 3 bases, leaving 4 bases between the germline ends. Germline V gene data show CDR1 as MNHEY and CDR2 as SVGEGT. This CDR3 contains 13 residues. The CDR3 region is CASSYTDTGELFF. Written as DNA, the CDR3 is TGTGCCAGCAGTTACACGGACACCGGGGAGCTGTTTTTT.

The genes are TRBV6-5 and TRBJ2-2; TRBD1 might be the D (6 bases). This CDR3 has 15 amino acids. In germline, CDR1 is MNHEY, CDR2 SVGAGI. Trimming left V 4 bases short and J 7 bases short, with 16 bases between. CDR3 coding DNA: TGTGCCAGCAGTTCGGCTCGGACAGTCTACGGGGAGCTGTTTTTT. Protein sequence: CASSSARTVYGELFF.

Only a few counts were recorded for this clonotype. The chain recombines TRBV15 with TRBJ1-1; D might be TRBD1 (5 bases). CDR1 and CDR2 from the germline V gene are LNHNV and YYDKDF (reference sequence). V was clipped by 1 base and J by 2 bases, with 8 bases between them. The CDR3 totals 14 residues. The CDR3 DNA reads TGTGCCACCAGCAGAGGGGGGAGTAACACTGAAGCTTTCTTT. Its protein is CATSRGGSNTEAFF.

The CDR3 reads CASSLRGGGHTDTQYF. The DNA for the CDR3 is TGTGCCAGCAGCTTACGAGGGGGGGGTCACACAGATACGCAGTATTTT. This chain joins TRBV7-3 and TRBJ2-3; possibly TRBD2 for D (7 bases). The CDR3 contains 16 residues. Per the germline V gene, CDR1 is SGHTA and CDR2 is FQGTGA. The ends were cut back, 2 bases at V and 2 bases at J, with 14 bases in the middle.

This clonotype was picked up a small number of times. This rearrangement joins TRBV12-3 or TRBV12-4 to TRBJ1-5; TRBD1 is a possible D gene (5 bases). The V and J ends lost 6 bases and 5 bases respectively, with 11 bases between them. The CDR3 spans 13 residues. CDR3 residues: CASSPQGDQPQHF. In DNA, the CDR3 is TGTGCCAGCAGCCCCCAGGGCGATCAGCCCCAGCATTTT.

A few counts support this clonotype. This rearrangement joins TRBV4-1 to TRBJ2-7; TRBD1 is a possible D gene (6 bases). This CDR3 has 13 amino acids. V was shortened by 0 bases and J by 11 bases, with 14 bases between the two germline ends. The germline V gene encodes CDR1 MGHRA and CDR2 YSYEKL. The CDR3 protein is CASSQDWGTLKYF. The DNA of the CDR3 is TGCGCCAGCAGCCAAGATTGGGGGACACTCAAGTACTTC.

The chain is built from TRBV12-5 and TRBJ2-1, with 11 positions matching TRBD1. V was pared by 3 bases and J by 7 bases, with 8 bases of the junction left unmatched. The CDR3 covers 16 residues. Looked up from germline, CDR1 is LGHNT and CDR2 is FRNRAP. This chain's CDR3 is CASGFPGTGGGNEQFF. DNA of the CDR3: TGTGCTAGTGGTTTCCCCGGGACAGGGGGGGGAAATGAGCAGTTCTTC.

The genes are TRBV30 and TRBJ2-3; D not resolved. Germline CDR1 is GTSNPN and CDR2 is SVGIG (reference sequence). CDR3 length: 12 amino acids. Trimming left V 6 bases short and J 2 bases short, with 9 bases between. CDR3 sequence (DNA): TGTGCCTGCCAGCTTATCACAGATACGCAGTATTTT. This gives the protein CACQLITDTQYF.

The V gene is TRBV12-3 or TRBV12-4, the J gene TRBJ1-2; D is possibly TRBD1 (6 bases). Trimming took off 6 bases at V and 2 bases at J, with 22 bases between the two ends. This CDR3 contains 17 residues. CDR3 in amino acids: CASSLKTLGTLNYGYTF. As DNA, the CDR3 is TGTGCCAGCAGCCTGAAGACTCTCGGGACACTGAACTATGGCTACACCTTC.